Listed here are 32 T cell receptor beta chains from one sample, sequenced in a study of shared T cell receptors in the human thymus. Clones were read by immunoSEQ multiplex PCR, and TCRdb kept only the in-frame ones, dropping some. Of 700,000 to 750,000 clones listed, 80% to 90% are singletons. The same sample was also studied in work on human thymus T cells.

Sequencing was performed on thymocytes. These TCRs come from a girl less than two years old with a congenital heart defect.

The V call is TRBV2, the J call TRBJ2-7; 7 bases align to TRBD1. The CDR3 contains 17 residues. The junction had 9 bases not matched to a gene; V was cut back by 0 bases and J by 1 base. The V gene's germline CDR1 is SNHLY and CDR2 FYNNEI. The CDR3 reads CASSEAATGQASYEQYF. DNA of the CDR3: TGTGCCAGCAGTGAAGCCGCGACCGGACAGGCTTCCTACGAGCAGTACTTC. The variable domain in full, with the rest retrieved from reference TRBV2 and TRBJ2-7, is EPEVTQTPSHQVTQMGQEVILRCVPISNHLYFYWYRQILGQKVEFLVSFYNNEISEKSEIFDDQFSVERPDGSNFTLKIRSTKLEDSAMYFCASSEAATGQASYEQYFGPGTRLTVT.

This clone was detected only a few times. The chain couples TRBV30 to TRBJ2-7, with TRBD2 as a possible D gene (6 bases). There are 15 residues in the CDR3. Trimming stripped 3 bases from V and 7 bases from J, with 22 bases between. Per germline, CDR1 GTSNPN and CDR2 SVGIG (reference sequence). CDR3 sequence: CAWSRGLVAGPEQYF. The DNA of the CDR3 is TGTGCCTGGAGCCGCGGCTTGGTTGCGGGGCCGGAGCAGTACTTC.

The CDR3 region has the DNA TGTGCCAGCAGCGGCCGGGACAGGTGGAACTACGAGCAGTACTTC. As protein: CASSGRDRWNYEQYF. This sequence joins TRBV9 and TRBJ2-7; 8 bases agree with TRBD1. Germline V lookup: CDR1 SGDLS, CDR2 YYNGEE. V gave up 3 bases and J gave up 3 bases; unmatched junction bases: 8. The CDR3 length is 15 residues.

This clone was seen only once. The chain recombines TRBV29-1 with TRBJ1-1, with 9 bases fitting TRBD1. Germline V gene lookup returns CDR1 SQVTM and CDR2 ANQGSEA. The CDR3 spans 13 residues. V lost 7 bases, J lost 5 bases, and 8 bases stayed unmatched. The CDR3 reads CSAGRDRDTEAFF. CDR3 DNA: TGCAGCGCCGGCCGGGACAGGGATACTGAAGCTTTCTTT.

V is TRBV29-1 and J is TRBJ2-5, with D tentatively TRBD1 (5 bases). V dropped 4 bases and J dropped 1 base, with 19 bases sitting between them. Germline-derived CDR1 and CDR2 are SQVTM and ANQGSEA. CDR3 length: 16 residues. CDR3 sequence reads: CSVVPPGPVTQETQYF. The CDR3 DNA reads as TGCAGCGTTGTCCCCCCAGGGCCCGTAACCCAAGAGACCCAGTACTTC. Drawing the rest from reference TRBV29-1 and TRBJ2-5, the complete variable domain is SAVISQKPSRDICQRGTSLTIQCQVDSQVTMMFWYRQQPGQSLTLIATANQGSEATYESGFVIDKFPISRPNLTFSTLTVSNMSPEDSSIYLCSVVPPGPVTQETQYFGPGTRLLVL.

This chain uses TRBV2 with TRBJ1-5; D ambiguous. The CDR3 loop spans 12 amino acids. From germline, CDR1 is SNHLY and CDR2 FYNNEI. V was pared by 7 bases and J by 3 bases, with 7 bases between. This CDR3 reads CASNGNNQPQHF. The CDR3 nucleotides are TGTGCCAGCAACGGGAACAATCAGCCCCAGCATTTT.

The CDR3 bases are TGTGCCACCCGGACAGAGAATCAAGAAAAACTGTTTTTT. Its protein product is CATRTENQEKLFF. The rearrangement joins TRBV6-5 to TRBJ1-4; D is perhaps TRBD1 (6 bases). This CDR3 contains 13 residues. Germline values: CDR1 MNHEY, CDR2 SVGAGI. With 10 bases removed from V and 8 bases from J, the gap between germline ends came to 17 bases.

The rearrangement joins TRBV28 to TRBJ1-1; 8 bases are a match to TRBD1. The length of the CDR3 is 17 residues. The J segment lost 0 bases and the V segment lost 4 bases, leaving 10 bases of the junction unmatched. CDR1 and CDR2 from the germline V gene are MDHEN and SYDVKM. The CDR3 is CASSSRTGRLMNTEAFF. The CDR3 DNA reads TGTGCCAGCAGTTCCCGGACAGGGAGACTCATGAACACTGAAGCTTTCTTT.

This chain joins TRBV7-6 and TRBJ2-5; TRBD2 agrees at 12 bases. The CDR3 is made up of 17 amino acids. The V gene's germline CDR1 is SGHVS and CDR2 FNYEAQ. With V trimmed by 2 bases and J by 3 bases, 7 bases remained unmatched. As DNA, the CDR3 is TGTGCCAGCAGCTTATTTGTGCTAGCGGGGGGGAAAGAGACCCAGTACTTC. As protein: CASSLFVLAGGKETQYF.

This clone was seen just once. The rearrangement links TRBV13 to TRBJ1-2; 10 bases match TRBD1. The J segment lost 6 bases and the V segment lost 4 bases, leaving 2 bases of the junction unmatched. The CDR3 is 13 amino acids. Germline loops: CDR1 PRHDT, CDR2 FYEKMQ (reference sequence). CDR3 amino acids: CASSSTGGDGYTF. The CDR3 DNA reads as TGTGCCAGCAGCTCGACAGGGGGCGATGGCTACACCTTC.

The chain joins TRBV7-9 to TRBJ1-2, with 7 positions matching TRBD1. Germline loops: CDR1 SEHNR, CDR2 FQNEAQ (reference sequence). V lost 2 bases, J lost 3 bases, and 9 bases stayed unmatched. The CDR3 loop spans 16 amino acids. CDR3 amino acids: CASSLIQGGLYYGYTF. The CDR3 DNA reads TGTGCCAGCAGCTTAATCCAAGGGGGCCTTTACTATGGCTACACCTTC.

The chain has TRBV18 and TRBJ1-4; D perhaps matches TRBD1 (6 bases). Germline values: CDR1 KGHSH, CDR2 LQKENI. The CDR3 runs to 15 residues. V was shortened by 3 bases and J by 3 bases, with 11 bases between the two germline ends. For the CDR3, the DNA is TGTGCCAGCTCACCGAAACAGGGCCCTAATGAAAAACTGTTTTTT. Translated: CASSPKQGPNEKLFF. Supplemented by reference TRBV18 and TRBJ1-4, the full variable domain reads NAGVMQNPRHLVRRRGQEARLRCSPMKGHSHVYWYRQLPEEGLKFMVYLQKENIIDESGMPKERFSAEFPKEGPSILRIQQVVRGDSAAYFCASSPKQGPNEKLFFGSGTQLSVL.

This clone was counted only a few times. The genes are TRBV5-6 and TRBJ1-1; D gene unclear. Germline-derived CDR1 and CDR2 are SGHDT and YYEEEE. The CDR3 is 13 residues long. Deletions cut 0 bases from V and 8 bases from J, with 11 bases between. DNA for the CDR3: TGTGCCAGCAGCTTGGCCGCGGGTTGGGAAGCTTTCTTT. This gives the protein CASSLAAGWEAFF.

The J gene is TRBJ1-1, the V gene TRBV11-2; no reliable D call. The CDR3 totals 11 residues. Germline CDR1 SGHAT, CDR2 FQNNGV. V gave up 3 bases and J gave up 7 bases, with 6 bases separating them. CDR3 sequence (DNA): TGTGCCAGCAGCTTTTCGAGTGAAGCTTTCTTT. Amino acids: CASSFSSEAFF. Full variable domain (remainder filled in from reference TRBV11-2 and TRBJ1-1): EAGVAQSPRYKIIEKRQSVAFWCNPISGHATLYWYQQILGQGPKLLIQFQNNGVVDDSQLPKDRFSAERLKGVDSTLKIQPAKLEDSAVYLCASSFSSEAFFGQGTRLTVV.

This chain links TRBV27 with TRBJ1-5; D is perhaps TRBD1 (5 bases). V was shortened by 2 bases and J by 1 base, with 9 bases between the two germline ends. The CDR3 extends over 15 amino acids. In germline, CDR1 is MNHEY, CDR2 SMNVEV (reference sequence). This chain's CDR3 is CASSLVGHSNQPQHF. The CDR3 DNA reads TGTGCCAGCAGTTTAGTGGGGCACAGCAATCAGCCCCAGCATTTT.

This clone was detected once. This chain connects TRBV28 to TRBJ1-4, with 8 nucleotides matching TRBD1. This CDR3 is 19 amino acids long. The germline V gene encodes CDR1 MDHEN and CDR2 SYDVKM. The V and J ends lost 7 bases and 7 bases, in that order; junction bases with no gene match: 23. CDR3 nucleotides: TGTGCCAGCACCGCGAGGCGAAGGGACAGGTACTCAGGGATTGAAAAACTGTTTTTT. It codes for CASTARRRDRYSGIEKLFF.

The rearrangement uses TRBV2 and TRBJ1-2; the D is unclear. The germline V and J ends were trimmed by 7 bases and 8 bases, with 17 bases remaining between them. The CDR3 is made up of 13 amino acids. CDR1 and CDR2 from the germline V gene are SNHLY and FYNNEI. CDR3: CASITPPGRGYTF. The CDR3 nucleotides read TGTGCCAGCATTACACCCCCTGGGAGAGGCTACACCTTC.

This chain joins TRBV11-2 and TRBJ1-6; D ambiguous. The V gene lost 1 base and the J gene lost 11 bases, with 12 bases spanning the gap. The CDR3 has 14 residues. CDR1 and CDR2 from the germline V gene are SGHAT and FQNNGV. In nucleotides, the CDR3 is TGTGCCAGCAGCTTAGTTCTGGAGAGGACACCCCTCCACTTT. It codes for CASSLVLERTPLHF.

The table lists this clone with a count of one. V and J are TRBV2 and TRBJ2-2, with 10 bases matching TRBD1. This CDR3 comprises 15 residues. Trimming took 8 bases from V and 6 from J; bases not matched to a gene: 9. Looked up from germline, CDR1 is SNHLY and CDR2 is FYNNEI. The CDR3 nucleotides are TGTGCCAGCGGTCCGGGACAGGGGTATCCCGGGGAGCTGTTTTTT. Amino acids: CASGPGQGYPGELFF. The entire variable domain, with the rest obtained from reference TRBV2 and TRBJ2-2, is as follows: EPEVTQTPSHQVTQMGQEVILRCVPISNHLYFYWYRQILGQKVEFLVSFYNNEISEKSEIFDDQFSVERPDGSNFTLKIRSTKLEDSAMYFCASGPGQGYPGELFFGEGSRLTVL.

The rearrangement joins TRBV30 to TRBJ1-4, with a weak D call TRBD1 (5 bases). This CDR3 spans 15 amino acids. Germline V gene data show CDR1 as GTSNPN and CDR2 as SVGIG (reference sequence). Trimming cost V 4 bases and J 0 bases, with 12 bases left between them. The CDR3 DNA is TGTGCCTGGACACTGACAGATGCAACTAATGAAAAACTGTTTTTT. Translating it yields CAWTLTDATNEKLFF. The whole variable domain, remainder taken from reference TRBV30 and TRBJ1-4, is SQTIHQWPATLVQPVGSPLSLECTVEGTSNPNLYWYRQAAGRGLQLLFYSVGIGQISSEVPQNLSASRPQDRQFILSSKKLLLSDSGFYLCAWTLTDATNEKLFFGSGTQLSVL.

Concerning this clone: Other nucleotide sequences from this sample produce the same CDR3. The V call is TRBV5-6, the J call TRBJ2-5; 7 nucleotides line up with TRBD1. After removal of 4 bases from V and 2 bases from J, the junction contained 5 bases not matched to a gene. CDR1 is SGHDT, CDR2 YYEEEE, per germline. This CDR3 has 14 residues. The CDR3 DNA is TGTGCCAGCAGCCTCGGACAGGCACAAGAGACCCAGTACTTC. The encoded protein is CASSLGQAQETQYF.

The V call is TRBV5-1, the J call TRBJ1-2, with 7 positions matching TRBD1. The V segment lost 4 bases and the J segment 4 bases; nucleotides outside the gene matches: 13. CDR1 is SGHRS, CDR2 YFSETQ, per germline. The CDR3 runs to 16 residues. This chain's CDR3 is CASSSRSGQRFYGYTF. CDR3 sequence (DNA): TGCGCCAGCAGCAGTCGATCGGGACAGAGATTCTATGGCTACACCTTC. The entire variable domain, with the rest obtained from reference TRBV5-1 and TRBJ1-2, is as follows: KAGVTQTPRYLIKTRGQQVTLSCSPISGHRSVSWYQQTPGQGLQFLFEYFSETQRNKGNFPGRFSGRQFSNSRSEMNVSTLELGDSALYLCASSSRSGQRFYGYTFGSGTRLTVV.

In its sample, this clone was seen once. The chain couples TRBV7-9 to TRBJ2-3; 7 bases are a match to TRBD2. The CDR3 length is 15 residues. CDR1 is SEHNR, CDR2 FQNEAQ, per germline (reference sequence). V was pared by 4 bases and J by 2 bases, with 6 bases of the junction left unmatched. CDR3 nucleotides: TGTGCCAGCAGCTCGACTAGCCGTCTCACAGATACGCAGTATTTT. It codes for CASSSTSRLTDTQYF.

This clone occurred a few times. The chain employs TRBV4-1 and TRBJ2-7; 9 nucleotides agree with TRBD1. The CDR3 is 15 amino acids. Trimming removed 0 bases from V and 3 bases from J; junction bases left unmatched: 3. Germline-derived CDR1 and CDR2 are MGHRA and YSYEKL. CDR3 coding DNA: TGCGCCAGCAGCCAAGATGGGACAGGGAACTACGAGCAGTACTTC. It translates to CASSQDGTGNYEQYF.

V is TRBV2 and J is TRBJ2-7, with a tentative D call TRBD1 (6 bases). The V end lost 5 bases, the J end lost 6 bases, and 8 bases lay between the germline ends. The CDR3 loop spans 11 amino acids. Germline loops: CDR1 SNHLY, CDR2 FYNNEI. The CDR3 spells CASSQGREQYF. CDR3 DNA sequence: TGTGCCAGCAGTCAGGGGCGCGAGCAGTACTTC.

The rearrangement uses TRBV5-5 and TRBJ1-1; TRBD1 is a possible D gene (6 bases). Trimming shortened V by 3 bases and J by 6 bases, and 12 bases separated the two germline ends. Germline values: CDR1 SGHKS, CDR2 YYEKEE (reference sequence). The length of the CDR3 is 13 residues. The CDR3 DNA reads TGTGCCAGCAGCTCGAGGGGGGGGTCTGAAGCTTTCTTT. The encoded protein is CASSSRGGSEAFF. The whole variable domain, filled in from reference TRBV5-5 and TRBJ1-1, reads DAGVTQSPTHLIKTRGQQVTLRCSPISGHKSVSWYQQVLGQGPQFIFQYYEKEERGRGNFPDRFSARQFPNYSSELNVNALLLGDSALYLCASSSRGGSEAFFGQGTRLTVV.

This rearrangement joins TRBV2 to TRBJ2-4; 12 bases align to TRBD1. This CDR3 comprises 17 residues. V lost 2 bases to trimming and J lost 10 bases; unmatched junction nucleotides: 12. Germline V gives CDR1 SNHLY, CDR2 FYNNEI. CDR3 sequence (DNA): TGTGCCAGCAGTGAAAGGCGGATGGGGACAGGGGGCCCTATTCAGTACTTC. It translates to CASSERRMGTGGPIQYF.

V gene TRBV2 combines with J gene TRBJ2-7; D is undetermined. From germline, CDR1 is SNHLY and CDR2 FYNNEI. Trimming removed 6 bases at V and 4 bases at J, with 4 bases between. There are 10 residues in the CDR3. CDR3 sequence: CASSRYEQYF. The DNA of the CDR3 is TGTGCCAGCAGCCGTTACGAGCAGTACTTC.

As DNA, the CDR3 is TGCGCCAGCAGCTTCCAGCGGGGCTTTAGGCTAGAGACCCAGTACTTC. Translated: CASSFQRGFRLETQYF. The chain uses TRBV5-1 and TRBJ2-5, with 7 bases lining up with TRBD2. The CDR3 is made up of 16 amino acids. The V gene end was trimmed by 2 bases and the J gene end by 4 bases; junction bases not matched to a gene: 11. From germline, CDR1 is SGHRS and CDR2 YFSETQ.

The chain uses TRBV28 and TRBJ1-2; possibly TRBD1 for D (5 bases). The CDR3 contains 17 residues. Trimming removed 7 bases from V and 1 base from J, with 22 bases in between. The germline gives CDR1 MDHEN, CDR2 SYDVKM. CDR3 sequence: CASTPWGVQGSNYGYTF. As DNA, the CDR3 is TGTGCCAGCACCCCATGGGGGGTCCAGGGTAGTAACTATGGCTACACCTTC.

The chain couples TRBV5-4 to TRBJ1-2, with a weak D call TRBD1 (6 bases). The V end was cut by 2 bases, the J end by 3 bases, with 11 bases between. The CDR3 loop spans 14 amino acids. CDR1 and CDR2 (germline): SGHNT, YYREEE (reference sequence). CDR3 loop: CASSFTGQYYGYTF. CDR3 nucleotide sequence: TGTGCCAGCAGCTTTACAGGGCAGTACTATGGCTACACCTTC.

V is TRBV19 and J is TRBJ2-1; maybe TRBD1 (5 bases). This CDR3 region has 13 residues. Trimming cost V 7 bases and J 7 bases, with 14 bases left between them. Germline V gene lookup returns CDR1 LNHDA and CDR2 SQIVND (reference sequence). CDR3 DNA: TGTGCCAGTAACCAGGGCATAGGAAATGAGCAGTTCTTC. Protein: CASNQGIGNEQFF.